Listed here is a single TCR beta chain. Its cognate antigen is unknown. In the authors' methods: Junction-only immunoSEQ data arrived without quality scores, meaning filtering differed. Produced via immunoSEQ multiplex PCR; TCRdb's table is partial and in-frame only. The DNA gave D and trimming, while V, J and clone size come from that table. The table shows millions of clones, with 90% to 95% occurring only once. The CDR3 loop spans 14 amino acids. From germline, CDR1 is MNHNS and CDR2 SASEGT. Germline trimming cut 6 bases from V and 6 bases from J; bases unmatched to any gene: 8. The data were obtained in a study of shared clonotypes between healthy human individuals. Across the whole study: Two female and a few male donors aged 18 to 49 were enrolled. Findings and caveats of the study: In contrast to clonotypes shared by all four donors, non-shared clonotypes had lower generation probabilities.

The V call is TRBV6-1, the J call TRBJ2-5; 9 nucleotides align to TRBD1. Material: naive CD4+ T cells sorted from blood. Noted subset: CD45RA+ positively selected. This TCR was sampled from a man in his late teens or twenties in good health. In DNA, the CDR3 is TGTGCCAGCAGGACCGGGACAGGGATAAAGACCCAGTACTTC. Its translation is CASRTGTGIKTQYF.